These 18 T cell receptor beta chains were sequenced from one sample in a study of beta chain features in type 1 diabetes. Regarding the study as a whole: Across all four CD4+ subsets, people with type 1 diabetes showed modestly shorter TCRB CDR3s.

These receptors are not linked to any known antigen. Of the isolated RNA, all was reverse transcribed, and so the sequenced material was expressed TCRB transcripts. Some clones are missing from TCRdb's copy, which holds only in-frame ones; the method was immunoSEQ multiplex PCR. The profile covers about 150,000 clones, with approximately 7.8% appearing a single time and about 1% taken by the ten largest. The sample consisted of central memory CD4+ T cells from blood. All receptors come from a woman in her thirties or forties with type 1 diabetes.

This clone has a count of ten or more. The V call is TRBV15, the J call TRBJ2-6; weak D call: TRBD1 (5 bases). Germline V lookup: CDR1 LNHNV, CDR2 YYDKDF (reference sequence). Trimming took 0 bases from V and 2 from J, leaving 11 bases between them. The CDR3 loop spans 17 amino acids. The CDR3 region has the DNA TGTGCCACCAGCAGAGATGTTGCAGGGACTGGGGCCAACGTCCTGACTTTC. Encoded protein: CATSRDVAGTGANVLTF.

The rearrangement links TRBV5-5 to TRBJ1-1; D is uncertain. The CDR3 has 11 residues. CDR1 and CDR2 from the germline V gene are SGHKS and YYEKEE (reference sequence). Deletions cut 4 bases from V and 2 bases from J, with 3 bases between. Written as DNA, the CDR3 is TGTGCCAGCAGCCATAACACTGAAGCTTTCTTT. Its protein product is CASSHNTEAFF.

In this sample, this clone turned up a few times. The chain employs TRBV5-1 and TRBJ1-6, with 7 bases matching TRBD1. The trim removed 0 bases at V and 10 bases at J, leaving 7 bases unmatched. Germline V CDR1 and CDR2: SGHRS, YFSETQ. The length of the CDR3 is 15 residues. The CDR3 DNA is TGCGCCAGCAGCTTGGAGGGACAGAGGGGCTCACCCCTCCACTTT. It codes for CASSLEGQRGSPLHF.

This clone was seen once. This chain joins TRBV9 and TRBJ2-1; 8 bases line up with TRBD2. V lost 4 bases to trimming and J lost 6 bases; unmatched junction nucleotides: 6. The CDR3 is made up of 14 amino acids. Germline assignment: CDR1 SGDLS and CDR2 YYNGEE. The chain's CDR3 is CASSSTGGPNEQFF. CDR3 sequence (DNA): TGTGCCAGCAGCTCGACGGGGGGGCCCAATGAGCAGTTCTTC. Looking up the rest from reference TRBV9 and TRBJ2-1 gives the full variable domain: DSGVTQTPKHLITATGQRVTLRCSPRSGDLSVYWYQQSLDQGLQFLIQYYNGEERAKGNILERFSAQQFPDLHSELNLSSLELGDSALYFCASSSTGGPNEQFFGPGTRLTVL.

The sample holds many counts of this clone. The V call is TRBV18, the J call TRBJ2-3, with a weak D call TRBD1 (6 bases). The CDR3 consists of 15 residues. Germline V gene sequence: CDR1 KGHSH, CDR2 LQKENI. V lost 3 bases and J 6 bases, leaving 16 bases between the germline ends. The CDR3 sequence is CASSPAGQFEDTQYF. The DNA for the CDR3 is TGTGCCAGCTCACCGGCCGGACAGTTCGAGGATACGCAGTATTTT.

This chain connects TRBV5-1 to TRBJ2-1; D call uncertain. V was cut by 1 base and J by 8 bases, with 4 bases left in between. Per the germline V gene, CDR1 is SGHRS and CDR2 is YFSETQ. The CDR3 is 11 amino acids. The CDR3 DNA is TGCGCCAGCAGCTTGTTCGATGAGCAGTTCTTC. This translates into CASSLFDEQFF.

The chain couples TRBV21-1 to TRBJ2-7; the tabulated D call, TRBD2, remains unverified against the DNA. TRBV21-1 is designated a pseudogene. The CDR3 spans 18 residues. The CDR3 DNA reads as TGTGCCAGCAGCACGGGAACCGGGACTAGTAAACCCACCTACGAGCAGTACTTC. It translates to CASSTGTGTSKPTYEQYF.

The rearrangement links TRBV29-1 to TRBJ2-3; 9 nucleotides agree with TRBD2. Germline values: CDR1 SQVTM, CDR2 ANQGSEA. This CDR3 is 13 amino acids long. The J segment lost 4 bases and the V segment lost 5 bases, leaving 4 bases of the junction unmatched. The CDR3 loop is CSVPAGGPDTQYF. The CDR3 bases are TGCAGCGTTCCCGCGGGGGGGCCAGATACGCAGTATTTT.

The rearrangement links TRBV25-1 to TRBJ2-7, with TRBD2 matching 9 bases. Germline assignment: CDR1 MGHDK and CDR2 SYGVNS. After removal of 3 bases from V and 2 bases from J, the junction contained 5 bases not matched to a gene. The CDR3 covers 15 residues. The CDR3 is CASSEALAGAYEQYF. The CDR3 coding sequence is TGTGCCAGCAGTGAGGCATTAGCGGGGGCCTACGAGCAGTACTTC.

This rearrangement joins TRBV19 to TRBJ1-6, with 7 bases that match TRBD1. From germline, CDR1 is LNHDA and CDR2 SQIVND (reference sequence). With V trimmed by 7 bases and J by 10 bases, 10 bases remained unmatched. CDR3 size: 14 residues. CDR3 nucleotide sequence: TGTGCCAGTAATCAGGGGGAACCGGGGTCACCCCTCCACTTT. This gives the protein CASNQGEPGSPLHF.

This clone appeared a few times. This chain uses TRBV7-2 with TRBJ2-3; 7 positions agree with TRBD2. Germline values: CDR1 SGHTA, CDR2 FQGNSA. Germline trimming cut 6 bases from V and 1 base from J; bases unmatched to any gene: 10. The CDR3 extends over 16 amino acids. CDR3 protein: CASRSPRGLGTDTQYF. In nucleotides, the CDR3 is TGTGCCAGCAGATCGCCGCGGGGGTTAGGCACAGATACGCAGTATTTT.

About this clone: This may arise from a read error, as a much more abundant clone is one base away. Other DNA sequences from this sample encode an identical CDR3 as well. The V gene is TRBV6-4, the J gene TRBJ1-1; D may be TRBD1 (6 bases). Per the germline V gene, CDR1 is MRHNA and CDR2 is SNTAGT. The ends were cut back, 3 bases at V and 1 base at J, with 6 bases in the middle. The CDR3 covers 13 residues. In DNA form, the CDR3 reads TGTGCCAGCAGTGAACAGGGGAACACTGAAGCTTTCTTT. Translated, it gives CASSEQGNTEAFF.

The chain employs TRBV2 and TRBJ2-5; D is possibly TRBD1 (6 bases). Germline V CDR1 and CDR2: SNHLY, FYNNEI. The ends were cut back, 4 bases at V and 4 bases at J, with 13 bases in the middle. CDR3 length equals 14 residues. The CDR3 sequence: CASSAEQGGETQYF. DNA of the CDR3: TGTGCCAGCAGTGCCGAACAGGGTGGAGAGACCCAGTACTTC.

This clone was counted between two and nine times. The V gene is TRBV5-1, the J gene TRBJ2-5, with D possibly matching TRBD1 (5 bases). The CDR3 runs 15 residues. V lost 4 bases, J lost 5 bases, and 18 bases lay in between. CDR1 and CDR2 (germline): SGHRS, YFSETQ. This CDR3 reads CASSPQARAAETQYF. Written as DNA, the CDR3 is TGCGCCAGCAGCCCCCAGGCCAGGGCCGCGGAGACCCAGTACTTC.

The V and J genes are TRBV2 and TRBJ1-3; D is undetermined. CDR3 length: 13 residues. Trimming cost V 7 bases and J 2 bases, with 9 bases left between them. Per the germline V gene, CDR1 is SNHLY and CDR2 is FYNNEI. CDR3 coding DNA: TGTGCCAGCAAGCAGGATCCTGGAAACACCATATATTTT. It is translated as CASKQDPGNTIYF. The full variable domain, completed using reference TRBV2 and TRBJ1-3, is EPEVTQTPSHQVTQMGQEVILRCVPISNHLYFYWYRQILGQKVEFLVSFYNNEISEKSEIFDDQFSVERPDGSNFTLKIRSTKLEDSAMYFCASKQDPGNTIYFGEGSWLTVV.

The CDR3 DNA follows: TGTGCCAGCAGCTCCGCAAGAGAGGGGGACAGCCTTTCCTACGAGCAGTACTTC. Its translation: CASSSAREGDSLSYEQYF. The chain is built from TRBV28 and TRBJ2-7; 7 nucleotides line up with TRBD1. This CDR3 has 18 amino acids. Unmatched junction bases numbered 18, after V lost 6 bases and J lost 1 base. Germline CDR1 and CDR2: MDHEN and SYDVKM.

This clone was seen a handful of times. This chain connects TRBV28 to TRBJ2-3, with TRBD1 matching 9 bases. Germline lookup yields CDR1 MDHEN and CDR2 SYDVKM. The CDR3 is 15 amino acids. V shed 7 bases, J shed 2 bases, and the junction held 7 bases outside the gene matches. CDR3 bases: TGTGCCAGCATCAGACAGGGGGGATACACAGATACGCAGTATTTT. Translation gives CASIRQGGYTDTQYF.

The V call is TRBV5-4, the J call TRBJ1-2; 7 nucleotides line up with TRBD1. Trimming cost V 4 bases and J 4 bases; bases outside gene matches: 1. The CDR3 spans 12 residues. Germline V CDR1 and CDR2: SGHNT, YYREEE (reference sequence). The CDR3 reads CASSGDSYGYTF. The CDR3 DNA reads as TGTGCCAGCAGCGGGGACAGCTATGGCTACACCTTC.